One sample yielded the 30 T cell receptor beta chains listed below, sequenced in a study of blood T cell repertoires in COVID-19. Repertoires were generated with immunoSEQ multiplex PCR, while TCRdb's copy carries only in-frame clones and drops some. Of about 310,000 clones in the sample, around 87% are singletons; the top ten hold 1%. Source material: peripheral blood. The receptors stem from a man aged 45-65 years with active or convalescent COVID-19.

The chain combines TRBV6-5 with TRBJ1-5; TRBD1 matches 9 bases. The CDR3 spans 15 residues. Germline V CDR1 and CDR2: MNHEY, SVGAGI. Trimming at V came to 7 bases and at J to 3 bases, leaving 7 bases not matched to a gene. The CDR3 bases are TGTGCCAGCATTACCGGGACAGGGCTCAATCAGCCCCAGCATTTT. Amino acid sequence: CASITGTGLNQPQHF.

CDR3: CASSPEGPNYEQYF. DNA of the CDR3: TGCGCCAGCAGCCCGGAGGGCCCAAACTACGAGCAGTACTTC. The chain combines TRBV5-1 with TRBJ2-7; D is possibly TRBD2 (6 bases). The CDR3 totals 14 residues. Trimming took off 4 bases at V and 3 bases at J, with 14 bases between the two ends. CDR1 and CDR2 from the germline V gene are SGHRS and YFSETQ.

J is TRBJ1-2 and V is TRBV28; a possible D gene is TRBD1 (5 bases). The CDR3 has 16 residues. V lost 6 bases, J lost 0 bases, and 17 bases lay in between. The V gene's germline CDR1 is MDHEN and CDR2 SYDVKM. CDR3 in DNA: TGTGCCAGCAGGGACATGGACCCACGGCCTAACTATGGCTACACCTTC. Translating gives CASRDMDPRPNYGYTF.

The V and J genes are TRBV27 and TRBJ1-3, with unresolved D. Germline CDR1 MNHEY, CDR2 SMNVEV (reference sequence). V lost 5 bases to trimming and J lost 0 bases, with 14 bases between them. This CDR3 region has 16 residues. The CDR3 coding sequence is TGTGCCAGCAGTCCGCAACCGGGGTCCTCTGGAAACACCATATATTTT. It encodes CASSPQPGSSGNTIYF.

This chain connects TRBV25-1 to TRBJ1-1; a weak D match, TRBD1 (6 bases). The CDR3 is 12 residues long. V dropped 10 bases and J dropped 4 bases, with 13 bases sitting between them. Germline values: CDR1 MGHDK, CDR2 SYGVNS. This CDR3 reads CATIGGGTEAFF. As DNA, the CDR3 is TGTGCCACTATTGGGGGCGGCACTGAAGCTTTCTTT.

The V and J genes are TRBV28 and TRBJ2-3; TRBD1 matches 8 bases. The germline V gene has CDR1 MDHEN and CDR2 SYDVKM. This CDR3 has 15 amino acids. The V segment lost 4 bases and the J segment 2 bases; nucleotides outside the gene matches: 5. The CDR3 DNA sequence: TGTGCCAGCAGTTACGGGACAGGTATCACAGATACGCAGTATTTT. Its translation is CASSYGTGITDTQYF.

As DNA, the CDR3 is TGTGCCAGCAGCTTAGCGAGTCCGCCCGGGGAGCTGTTTTTT. Amino acids: CASSLASPPGELFF. The chain recombines TRBV7-8 with TRBJ2-2; D remains unclear. This CDR3 is built from 14 residues. Trimming removed 0 bases at V and 6 bases at J, with 8 bases between. The germline V gene has CDR1 SGHVS and CDR2 FQNEAQ.

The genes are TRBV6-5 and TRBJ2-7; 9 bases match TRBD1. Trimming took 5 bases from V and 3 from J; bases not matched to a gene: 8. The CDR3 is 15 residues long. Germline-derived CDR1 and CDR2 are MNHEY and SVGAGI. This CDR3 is CASSRDRDRDYEQYF. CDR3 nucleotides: TGTGCCAGCAGTCGAGACCGGGACAGGGACTACGAGCAGTACTTC.

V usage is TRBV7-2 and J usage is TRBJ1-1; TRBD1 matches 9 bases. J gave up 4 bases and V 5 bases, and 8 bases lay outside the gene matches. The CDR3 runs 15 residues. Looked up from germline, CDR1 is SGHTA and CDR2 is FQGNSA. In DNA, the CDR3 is TGTGCCAGCAGCGACCAGACAGGGGGTTTCACTGAAGCTTTCTTT. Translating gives CASSDQTGGFTEAFF. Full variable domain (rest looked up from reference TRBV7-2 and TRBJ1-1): GAGVSQSPSNKVTEKGKDVELRCDPISGHTALYWYRQSLGQGLEFLIYFQGNSAPDKSGLPSDRFSAERTGGSVSTLTIQRTQQEDSAVYLCASSDQTGGFTEAFFGQGTRLTVV.

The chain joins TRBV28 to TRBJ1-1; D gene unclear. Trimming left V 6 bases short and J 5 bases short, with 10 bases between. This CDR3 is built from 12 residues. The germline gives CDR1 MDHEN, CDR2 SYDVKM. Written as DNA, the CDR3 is TGTGCCAGCAGCTTAGCGGGGACTGAAGCTTTCTTT. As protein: CASSLAGTEAFF.

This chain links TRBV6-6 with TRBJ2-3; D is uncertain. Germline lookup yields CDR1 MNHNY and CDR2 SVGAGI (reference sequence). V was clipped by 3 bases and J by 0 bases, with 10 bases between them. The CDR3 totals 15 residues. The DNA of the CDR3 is TGTGCCAGCAGTTATTCTCAGATTAGCACAGATACGCAGTATTTT. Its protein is CASSYSQISTDTQYF.

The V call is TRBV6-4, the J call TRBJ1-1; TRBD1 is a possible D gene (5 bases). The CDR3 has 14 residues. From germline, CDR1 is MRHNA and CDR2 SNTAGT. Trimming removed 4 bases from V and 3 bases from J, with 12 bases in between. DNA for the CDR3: TGTGCCAGCAGTGCAGGGTTCAGGGACACTGAAGCTTTCTTT. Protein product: CASSAGFRDTEAFF.

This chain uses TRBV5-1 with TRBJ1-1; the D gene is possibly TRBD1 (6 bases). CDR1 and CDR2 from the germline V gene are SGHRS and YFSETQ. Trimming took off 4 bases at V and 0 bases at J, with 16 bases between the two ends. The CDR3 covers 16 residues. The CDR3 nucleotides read TGCGCCAGCAGCGGTGGTACAGGGAGATTGAACACTGAAGCTTTCTTT. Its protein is CASSGGTGRLNTEAFF.

The CDR3 coding sequence is TGCAGTGCTAGTTTCCAAAACTACGAGCAGTACTTC. Translated: CSASFQNYEQYF. The V call is TRBV20-1, the J call TRBJ2-7; D is undetermined. The CDR3 spans 12 residues. CDR1 is DFQATT, CDR2 SNEGSKA, per germline (reference sequence). V shed 3 bases and J shed 3 bases, with 9 bases lying between them.

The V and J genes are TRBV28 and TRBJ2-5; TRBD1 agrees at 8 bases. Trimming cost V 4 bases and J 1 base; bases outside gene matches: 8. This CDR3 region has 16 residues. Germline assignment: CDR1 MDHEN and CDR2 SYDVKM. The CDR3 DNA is TGTGCCAGCAGTTCCCTCCAGGGGGCAATCCAAGAGACCCAGTACTTC. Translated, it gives CASSSLQGAIQETQYF.

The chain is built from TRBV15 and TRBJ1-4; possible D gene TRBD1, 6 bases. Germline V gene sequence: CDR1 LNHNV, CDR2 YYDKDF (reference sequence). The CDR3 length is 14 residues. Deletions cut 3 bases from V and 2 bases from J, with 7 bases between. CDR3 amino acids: CATSSTGTNEKLFF. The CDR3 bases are TGTGCCACCAGCAGTACAGGGACTAATGAAAAACTGTTTTTT.

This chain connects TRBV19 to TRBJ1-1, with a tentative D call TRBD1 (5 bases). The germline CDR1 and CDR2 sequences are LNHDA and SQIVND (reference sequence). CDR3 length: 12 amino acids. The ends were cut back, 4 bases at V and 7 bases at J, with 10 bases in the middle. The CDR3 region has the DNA TGTGCCAGTAGTAGACAGAGCGATGAAGCTTTCTTT. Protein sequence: CASSRQSDEAFF.

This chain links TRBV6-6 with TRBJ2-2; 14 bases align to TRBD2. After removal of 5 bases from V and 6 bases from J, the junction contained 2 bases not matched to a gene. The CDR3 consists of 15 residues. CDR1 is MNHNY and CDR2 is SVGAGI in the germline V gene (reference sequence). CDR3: CASSRLAGGPGELFF. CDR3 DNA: TGTGCCAGCAGTAGACTAGCGGGGGGGCCCGGGGAGCTGTTTTTT.

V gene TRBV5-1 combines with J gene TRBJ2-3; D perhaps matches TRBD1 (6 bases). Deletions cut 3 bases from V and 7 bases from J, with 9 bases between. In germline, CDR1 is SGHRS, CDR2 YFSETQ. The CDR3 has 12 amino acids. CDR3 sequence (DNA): TGCGCCAGCAGCTGGGGGACAAATACGCAGTATTTT. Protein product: CASSWGTNTQYF.

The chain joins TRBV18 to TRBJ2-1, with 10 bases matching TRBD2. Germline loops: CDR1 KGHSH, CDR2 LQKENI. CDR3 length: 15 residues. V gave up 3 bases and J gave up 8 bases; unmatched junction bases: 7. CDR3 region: CASSPPSGSGYEQFF. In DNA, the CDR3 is TGTGCCAGCTCACCTCCTAGCGGGAGTGGATATGAGCAGTTCTTC.

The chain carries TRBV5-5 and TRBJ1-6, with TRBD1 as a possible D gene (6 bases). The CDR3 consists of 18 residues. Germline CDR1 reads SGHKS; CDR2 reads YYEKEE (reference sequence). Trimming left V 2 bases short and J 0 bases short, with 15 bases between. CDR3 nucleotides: TGTGCCAGCAGCTTTCGGCAGGGGTTAAACTCCTATAATTCACCCCTCCACTTT. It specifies CASSFRQGLNSYNSPLHF.

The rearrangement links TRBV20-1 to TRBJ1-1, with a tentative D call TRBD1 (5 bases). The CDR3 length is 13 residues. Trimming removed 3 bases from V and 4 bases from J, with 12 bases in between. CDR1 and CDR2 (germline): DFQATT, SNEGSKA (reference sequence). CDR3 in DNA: TGCAGTGCTAGTCCCACAGGTATCACTGAAGCTTTCTTT. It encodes CSASPTGITEAFF.

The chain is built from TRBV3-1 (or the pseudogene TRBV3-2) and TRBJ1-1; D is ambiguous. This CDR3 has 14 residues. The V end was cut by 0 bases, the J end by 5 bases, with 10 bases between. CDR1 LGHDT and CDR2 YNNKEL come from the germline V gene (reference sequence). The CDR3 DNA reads TGTGCCAGCAGCCAAGATGGGCTGTATACTGAAGCTTTCTTT. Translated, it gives CASSQDGLYTEAFF.

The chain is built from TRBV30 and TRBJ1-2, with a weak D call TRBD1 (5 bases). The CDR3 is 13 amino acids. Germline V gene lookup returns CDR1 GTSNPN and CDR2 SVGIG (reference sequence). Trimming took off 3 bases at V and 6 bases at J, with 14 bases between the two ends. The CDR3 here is CAWSPRARDGYTF. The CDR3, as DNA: TGTGCCTGGAGCCCTAGGGCCAGGGATGGCTACACCTTC.

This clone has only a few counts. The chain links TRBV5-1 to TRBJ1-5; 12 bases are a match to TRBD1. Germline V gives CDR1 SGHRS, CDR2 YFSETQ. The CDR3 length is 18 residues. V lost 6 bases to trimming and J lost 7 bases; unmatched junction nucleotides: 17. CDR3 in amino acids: CASNQRDRGHEGQQPQHF. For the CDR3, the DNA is TGCGCCAGCAACCAGAGGGACAGGGGGCATGAAGGTCAACAGCCCCAGCATTTT.

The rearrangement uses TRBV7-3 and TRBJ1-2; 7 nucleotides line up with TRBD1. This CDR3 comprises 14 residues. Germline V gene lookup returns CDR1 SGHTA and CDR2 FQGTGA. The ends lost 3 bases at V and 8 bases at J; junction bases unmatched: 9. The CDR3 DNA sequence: TGTGCCAGCAGCTTTGGGCAGGGGGGAGAAGGCTACACCTTC. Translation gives CASSFGQGGEGYTF. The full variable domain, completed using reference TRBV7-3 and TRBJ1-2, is GAGVSQTPSNKVTEKGKYVELRCDPISGHTALYWYRQSLGQGPEFLIYFQGTGAADDSGLPNDRFFAVRPEGSVSTLKIQRTERGDSAVYLCASSFGQGGEGYTFGSGTRLTVV.

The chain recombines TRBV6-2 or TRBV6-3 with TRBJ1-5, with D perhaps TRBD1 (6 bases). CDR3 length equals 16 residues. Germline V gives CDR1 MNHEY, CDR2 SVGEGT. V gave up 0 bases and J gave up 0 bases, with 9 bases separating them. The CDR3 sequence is CASSYSTGISNQPQHF. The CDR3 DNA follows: TGTGCCAGCAGTTACTCGACAGGCATTAGCAATCAGCCCCAGCATTTT.

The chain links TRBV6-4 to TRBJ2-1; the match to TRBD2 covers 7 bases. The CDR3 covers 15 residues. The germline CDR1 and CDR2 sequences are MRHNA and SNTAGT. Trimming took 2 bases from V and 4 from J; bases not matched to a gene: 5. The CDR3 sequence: CASSDAWGGYNEQFF. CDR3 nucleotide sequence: TGTGCCAGCAGTGACGCGTGGGGGGGTTACAATGAGCAGTTCTTC.

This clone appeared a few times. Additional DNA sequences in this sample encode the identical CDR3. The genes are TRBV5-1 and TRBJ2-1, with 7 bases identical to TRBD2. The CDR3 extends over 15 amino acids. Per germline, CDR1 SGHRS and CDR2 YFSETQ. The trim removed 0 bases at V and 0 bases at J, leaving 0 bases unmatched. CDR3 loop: CASSLGGSSYNEQFF. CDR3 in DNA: TGCGCCAGCAGCTTGGGCGGGAGCTCCTACAATGAGCAGTTCTTC.

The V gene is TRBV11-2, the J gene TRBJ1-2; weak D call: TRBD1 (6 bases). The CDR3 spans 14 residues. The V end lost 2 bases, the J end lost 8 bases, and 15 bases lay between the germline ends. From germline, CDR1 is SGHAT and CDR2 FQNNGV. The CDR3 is CASSLFSATGGYTF. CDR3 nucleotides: TGTGCCAGCAGCTTATTTTCAGCCACAGGGGGCTACACCTTC.